This TCR beta chain was captured by sequencing in a study of T cells in Graves' hyperthyroidism and ophthalmopathy (dated by TCRdb to between 2018 and 2021). Background on the whole study: Peripheral blood was sampled at the time of initial diagnosis, prior to any treatment. A discovery cohort of approximately 100 patients, 43 with Graves' ophthalmopathy and over 55 with stable Graves' hyperthyroidism, was used to find distinguishing TCR V-J signatures. Prospective prediction of ophthalmopathy was tested in an independent validation cohort of approximately 19 hyperthyroidism patients and around 16 patients who later progressed to ophthalmopathy. The 100 or so discovery patients were divided at random into training and test sets in a 7:3 ratio. In addition, the study compared T-cell repertoires in thyroid tissue and in blood from about 6 Graves' hyperthyroidism patients. Following sampling, methimazole starting at 30 mg daily was given to hyperthyroidism patients, and high-dose intravenous methylprednisolone was given to ophthalmopathy patients. The paper describes TCR Vbeta CDR3 sequencing of 120 to 150 peripheral blood samples, made up of about 40 ophthalmopathy patients, around 73 hyperthyroidism patients and some 17 progressor patients.

From its cysteine to its phenylalanine, the CDR3 spans 18 amino acids. The kept DNA is CDR3 alone, 54 bases in frame from the first base. CDR1 and CDR2, per the germline V gene, are MGHDK and SYGVNS. The junction shows trimming of 2 bases on V and 4 bases on J, and the gene matches do not reach 9 bases of it. Moderately to severely active disease, a Clinical Activity Score of at least 3, a NOSPECS grade of at least 4, and a duration under 3 months were present in ophthalmopathy patients. The study excluded patients with uncontrolled infections, other autoimmune diseases, pregnancy or lactation. Diagnoses relied on clinical symptoms, serum thyroxine and TRAb, thyroid ultrasound and orbital computed tomography. Ficoll-Paque density gradient centrifugation was used to isolate PBMCs from 8.5 to 10 ml of fresh peripheral blood. Total RNA was extracted with Trizol reagent, and quality was checked on an Agilent 2100 Bioanalyzer.

The paper as a whole reports these results and caveats: Most expanded thyroid clonotypes (frequency above 0.001) were also found in blood, which suggests that blood repertoires may mirror thyroid immune responses. In cross-validation, a model built on a 13 V-J signature told ophthalmopathy apart from stable hyperthyroidism with approximately 90% sensitivity and roughly 81% specificity, and in testing the same model reached 80%/75%. In validation, progression to ophthalmopathy was predicted by the model with 70.59% sensitivity and approximately 78% specificity, a median of around 5.9 months before onset. Sample size was not statistically predetermined, and blinding of investigators to group allocation was not performed.

At least ten counts were recorded for this clonotype. Its antigen specificity is not known. No quality values exist for individual bases; no much larger clone is one base distant. TCR beta CDR3 regions were amplified from RNA transcripts. The TCR CDR3 was subjected to a first round of RT-PCR using the HTBI primer set and the Qiagen OneStep RT-PCR kit. The libraries were constructed in a second round of multiplex PCR and then size-selected and purified. Paired-end sequencing of the libraries was performed with 100 bp reads on an Illumina HiSeq2000. On the authors' methods: Raw data were processed with SOAPnuke, discarding reads with adapters, uncalled bases, mean Phred below 15, or no exact constant-primer or identifier match. COPE v1.2.5 was used to merge high-quality paired reads, and clonotypes were defined as unique nucleotide sequences. MiTCR v1.1 was used to align clonotypes to the IMGT TRBV, TRBD and TRBJ reference segments. The analysis was restricted to V-J combinations with a frequency above 0.0001, which together covered around 99% of the repertoires. A TCS score was defined as the ratio of F50 (clonal expansion) to E x V (chaos), with BLOSUM62-based TCRdist applied between CDR3 peptides within each V-J. Welch's t-statistics and random forest reduced roughly 540 V-J features to about 12, which were used in a naive Bayes classifier (R e1071). The public sequencing data were trimmed at Q25 with fastp and processed into clonotypes with MiXCR by TCRdb, which kept only in-frame beta chains. Rows with a matching CDR3 protein are joined into one entry that keeps the most common DNA and genes. The V and J calls and clone size are TCRdb's, not the authors'. The table for this sample lists 250,000 to 400,000 distinct CDR3 sequences; roughly 13% of them were counted only once. The ten largest clones capture 34% of the sample.

The sample was blood. The chain couples TRBV25-1 to TRBJ2-3, with 13 middle bases fitting TRBD2. The sequence derives from a woman between 40 and 55 years old with Graves' ophthalmopathy. This receptor has the CDR3 CASSETGTSGKGADTQYF. The nucleotides are TGTGCCAGCAGTGAAACCGGGACTAGCGGGAAAGGGGCAGATACGCAGTATTTT. The full variable domain, completed from the reference TRBV25-1 and TRBJ2-3 proteins outside the CDR3, reads EADIYQTPRYLVIGTGKKITLECSQTMGHDKMYWYQQDPGMELHLIHYSYGVNSTEKGDLSSESTVSRIRTEHFPLTLESARPSHTSQYLCASSETGTSGKGADTQYFGPGTRLTVL.